This T cell receptor (beta chain) derives from a study of shared clonotypes between healthy human individuals. Terminally differentiated effector memory CD45RA+ cells were excluded by CCR7 positive selection of CD45RO-negative cells. DNA at around 200 ng, tens of thousands of T cell genomes, went into sorted-subset replicate PCRs. Repertoires were generated with immunoSEQ multiplex PCR, while TCRdb's copy carries only in-frame clones and drops some. The sample holds 1.5 million to 2.5 million clones; about 95% are singletons and the top ten take 1% to 1.5%. Germline-derived CDR1 and CDR2 are SNHLY and FYNNEI. V trimming: 5 bases; J trimming: 6 bases; junction bases outside the gene matches: 3. The CDR3 loop spans 13 amino acids.

This chain connects TRBV2 to TRBJ1-2; 10 nucleotides align to TRBD1. The sample taken for sequencing was naive CD8+ T cells sorted from blood. This TCR was sampled from a man aged 18 to 30 in good health. This CDR3 is CASSPGTGDGYTF. The CDR3 DNA sequence: TGTGCCAGCAGTCCCGGGACAGGGGATGGCTACACCTTC.